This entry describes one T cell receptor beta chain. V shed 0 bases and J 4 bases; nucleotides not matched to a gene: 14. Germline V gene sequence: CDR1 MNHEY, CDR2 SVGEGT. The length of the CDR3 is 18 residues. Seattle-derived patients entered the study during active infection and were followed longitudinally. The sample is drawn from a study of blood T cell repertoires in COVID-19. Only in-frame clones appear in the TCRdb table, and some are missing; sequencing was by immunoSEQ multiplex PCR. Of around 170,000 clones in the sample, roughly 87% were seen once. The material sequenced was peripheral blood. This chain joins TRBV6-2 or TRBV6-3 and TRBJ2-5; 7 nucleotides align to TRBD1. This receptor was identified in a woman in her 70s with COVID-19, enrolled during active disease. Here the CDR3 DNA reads TGTGCCAGCAGTTACTCTACTCCGGGACAGACATTCGGAGAGACCCAGTACTTC. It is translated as CASSYSTPGQTFGETQYF.